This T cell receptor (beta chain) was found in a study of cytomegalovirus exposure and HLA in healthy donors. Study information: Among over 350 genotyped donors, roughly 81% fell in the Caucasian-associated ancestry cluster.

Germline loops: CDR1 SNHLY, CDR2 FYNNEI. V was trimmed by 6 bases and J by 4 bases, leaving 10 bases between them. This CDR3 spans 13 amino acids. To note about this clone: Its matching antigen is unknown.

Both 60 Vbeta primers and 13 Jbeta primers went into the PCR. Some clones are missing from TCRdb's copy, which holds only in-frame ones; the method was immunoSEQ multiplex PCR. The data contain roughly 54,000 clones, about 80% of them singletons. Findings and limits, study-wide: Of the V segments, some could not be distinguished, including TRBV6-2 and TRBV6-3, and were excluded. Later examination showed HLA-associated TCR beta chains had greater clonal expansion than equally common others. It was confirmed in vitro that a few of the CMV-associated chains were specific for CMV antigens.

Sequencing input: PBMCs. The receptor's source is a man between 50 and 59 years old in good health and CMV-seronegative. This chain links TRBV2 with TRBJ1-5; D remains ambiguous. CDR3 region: CASSLESNQPQHF. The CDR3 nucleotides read TGTGCCAGCAGCCTGGAGTCTAATCAGCCCCAGCATTTT.